This T cell receptor beta chain was sequenced in a study of blood T cell repertoires in COVID-19. The germline V and J ends were trimmed by 6 bases and 5 bases, with 5 bases remaining between them. The CDR3 is made up of 11 amino acids. Germline-derived CDR1 and CDR2 are LGHDT and YNNKEL (reference sequence). The table came from immunoSEQ multiplex PCR; TCRdb's copy has only in-frame clones and leaves some out. The sample has 200,000 to 250,000 clones, around 83% seen once; the top ten hold 6% to 9.5%. The sequenced sample was peripheral blood. The chain is built from TRBV3-1 (or the pseudogene TRBV3-2) and TRBJ2-1; no reliable D call. The clonotype was recovered from a woman in her 50s with acute or convalescent COVID-19. For the CDR3, the DNA is TGTGCCAGCAGGCGCAACAATGAGCAGTTCTTC. Amino acid sequence: CASRRNNEQFF.